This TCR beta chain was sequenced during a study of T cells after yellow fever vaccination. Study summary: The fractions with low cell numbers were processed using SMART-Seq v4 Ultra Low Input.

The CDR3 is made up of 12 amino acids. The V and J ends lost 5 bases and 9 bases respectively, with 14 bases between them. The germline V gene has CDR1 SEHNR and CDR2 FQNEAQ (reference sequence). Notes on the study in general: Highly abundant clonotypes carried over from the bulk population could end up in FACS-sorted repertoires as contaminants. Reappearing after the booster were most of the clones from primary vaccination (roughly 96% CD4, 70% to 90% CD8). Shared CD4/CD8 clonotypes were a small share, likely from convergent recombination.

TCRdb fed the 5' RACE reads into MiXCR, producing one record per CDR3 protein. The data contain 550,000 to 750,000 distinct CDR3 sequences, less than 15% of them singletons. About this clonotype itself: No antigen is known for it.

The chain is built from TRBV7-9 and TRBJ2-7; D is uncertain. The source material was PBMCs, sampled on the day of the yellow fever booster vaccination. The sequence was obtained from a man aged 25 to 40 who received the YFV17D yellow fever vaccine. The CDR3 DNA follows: TGTGCCAGCAGCCTCGACACCGTCGGGCAGTACTTC. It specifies CASSLDTVGQYF. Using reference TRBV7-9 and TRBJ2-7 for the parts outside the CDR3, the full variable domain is DTGVSQNPRHKITKRGQNVTFRCDPISEHNRLYWYRQTLGQGPEFLTYFQNEAQLEKSRLLSDRFSAERPKGSFSTLEIQRTEQGDSAMYLCASSLDTVGQYFGPGTRLTVT.